Shown below are 30 T cell receptor beta chains from a single sample sequenced in a study of blood T cell repertoires in COVID-19 (dated by TCRdb to about 2020). Libraries were prepared through the immunoSEQ multiplex PCR assay. TCRdb re-hosts the immuneACCESS table, in-frame sequences only. Its copies lack some clones; in the studies checked, an unresolved V gene accounts for under half of them, and the cause for the rest is not known. The sample profile shows roughly 100,000 clones; approximately 86% of them were found once. Jointly, the top ten make up around 20% of the sample. What was sequenced was peripheral blood. Every receptor here comes from a woman older than 75 with acute or convalescent COVID-19.

The chain joins TRBV2 to TRBJ2-1; 9 nucleotides agree with TRBD2. The CDR3 extends over 15 amino acids. Germline values: CDR1 SNHLY, CDR2 FYNNEI. V was pared by 6 bases and J by 4 bases, with 7 bases of the junction left unmatched. CDR3 in DNA: TGTGCCAGCAGACTTGGCGGGGGGGCTTACAATGAGCAGTTCTTC. Encoded protein: CASRLGGGAYNEQFF. The full variable domain, completed using reference TRBV2 and TRBJ2-1, is EPEVTQTPSHQVTQMGQEVILRCVPISNHLYFYWYRQILGQKVEFLVSFYNNEISEKSEIFDDQFSVERPDGSNFTLKIRSTKLEDSAMYFCASRLGGGAYNEQFFGPGTRLTVL.

The chain couples TRBV4-2 to TRBJ2-7; the match to TRBD2 covers 10 bases. Germline trimming cut 1 base from V and 2 bases from J; bases unmatched to any gene: 2. The CDR3 has 15 residues. Germline CDR1 reads LGHNA; CDR2 reads YNFKEQ. The CDR3 DNA reads as TGTGCCAGCAGCCAAGCAAGCGGGGGGGCCTACGAGCAGTACTTC. Encoded protein: CASSQASGGAYEQYF.

This chain uses TRBV10-3 with TRBJ1-1; 7 bases line up with TRBD1. Losses at the gene ends were 2 bases for V and 3 bases for J; bases not matched to a gene: 6. The CDR3 sequence is 15 residues long. From germline, CDR1 is ENHRY and CDR2 SYGVKD. CDR3 loop: CAISERGRWDTEAFF. The CDR3 coding sequence is TGTGCCATCAGTGAGAGGGGGCGATGGGACACTGAAGCTTTCTTT.

The chain uses TRBV5-1 and TRBJ1-6; 7 bases fit TRBD1. With 2 bases clipped from V and 8 bases from J, the junction kept 4 bases outside the gene matches. The CDR3 consists of 14 residues. Germline V gene data show CDR1 as SGHRS and CDR2 as YFSETQ. CDR3 sequence (DNA): TGCGCCAGCAGCTTCACAGGGGATCATTCACCCCTCCACTTT. Amino acid sequence: CASSFTGDHSPLHF. Variable domain in full (rest from reference TRBV5-1 and TRBJ1-6): KAGVTQTPRYLIKTRGQQVTLSCSPISGHRSVSWYQQTPGQGLQFLFEYFSETQRNKGNFPGRFSGRQFSNSRSEMNVSTLELGDSALYLCASSFTGDHSPLHFGNGTRLTVT.

This clone occurred once. This chain links TRBV5-4 with TRBJ1-1; 8 bases are a match to TRBD1. Germline lookup yields CDR1 SGHNT and CDR2 YYREEE (reference sequence). Trimming cost V 4 bases and J 1 base; bases outside gene matches: 6. The CDR3 sequence is 15 residues long. The CDR3 region is CASSPPGTGNTEAFF. DNA for the CDR3: TGTGCCAGCAGCCCCCCCGGGACAGGGAACACTGAAGCTTTCTTT.

The chain carries TRBV27 and TRBJ2-2; D remains unclear. The V gene's germline CDR1 is MNHEY and CDR2 SMNVEV (reference sequence). The ends were cut back, 5 bases at V and 1 base at J, with 11 bases in the middle. CDR3 length: 15 amino acids. The CDR3 here is CASSLLFQNTGELFF. In DNA form, the CDR3 reads TGTGCCAGCAGTCTACTCTTCCAGAACACCGGGGAGCTGTTTTTT.

The chain is built from TRBV6-5 and TRBJ1-5; 8 nucleotides align to TRBD1. The junction had 10 bases not matched to a gene; V was cut back by 9 bases and J by 6 bases. CDR1 MNHEY and CDR2 SVGAGI come from the germline V gene. This CDR3 is built from 14 residues. CDR3 loop: CASRKRQGIQPQHF. CDR3 sequence (DNA): TGTGCCAGTAGAAAAAGACAGGGGATTCAGCCCCAGCATTTT.

This clone has just a few counts. The rearrangement links TRBV19 to TRBJ1-5; the D is unclear. This CDR3 is built from 15 residues. Trimming pared 1 base from V and 8 bases from J, leaving 15 bases between. Looked up from germline, CDR1 is LNHDA and CDR2 is SQIVND (reference sequence). The CDR3 DNA follows: TGTGCCAGTAGTATAGCCGGGTGGTCCGGGGAGCCCCAGCATTTT. It encodes CASSIAGWSGEPQHF. Drawing the rest from reference TRBV19 and TRBJ1-5, the complete variable domain is DGGITQSPKYLFRKEGQNVTLSCEQNLNHDAMYWYRQDPGQGLRLIYYSQIVNDFQKGDIAEGYSVSREKKESFPLTVTSAQKNPTAFYLCASSIAGWSGEPQHFGDGTRLSIL.

The chain is built from TRBV27 and TRBJ1-5; D unresolved. The germline V gene encodes CDR1 MNHEY and CDR2 SMNVEV (reference sequence). Trimming removed 8 bases at V and 1 base at J, with 15 bases between. CDR3 size: 15 residues. This CDR3 reads CASGLVYSSNQPQHF. The CDR3 DNA reads as TGTGCCAGCGGCCTCGTTTATAGCAGCAATCAGCCCCAGCATTTT.

The V call is TRBV6-5, the J call TRBJ1-6; weak D call: TRBD1 (5 bases). Germline CDR1 MNHEY, CDR2 SVGAGI. Trimming stripped 2 bases from V and 9 bases from J, with 14 bases between. The CDR3 runs 15 residues. This chain's CDR3 is CASSYRQLGGSPLHF. The CDR3 DNA sequence: TGTGCCAGCAGTTACAGACAGTTGGGTGGTTCACCCCTCCACTTT.

This chain joins TRBV3-1 (or the pseudogene TRBV3-2) and TRBJ2-1; 13 bases map to TRBD2. CDR1 and CDR2 (germline): LGHDT, YNNKEL (reference sequence). V lost 0 bases and J lost 6; bases outside the gene matches: 5. This CDR3 has 17 residues. CDR3 amino acids: CASSQDLTSGGGNEQFF. In DNA form, the CDR3 reads TGTGCCAGCAGCCAAGATCTCACTAGCGGGGGGGGCAATGAGCAGTTCTTC.

The V gene is TRBV10-3, the J gene TRBJ1-2, with D hard to call. This CDR3 has 13 residues. Trimming shortened V by 4 bases and J by 2 bases, and 8 bases separated the two germline ends. Looked up from germline, CDR1 is ENHRY and CDR2 is SYGVKD. The CDR3 sequence is CAISVEENYGYTF. In DNA, the CDR3 is TGTGCCATCAGTGTTGAGGAGAACTATGGCTACACCTTC.

The chain uses TRBV11-1 and TRBJ2-7, with D tentatively TRBD1 (5 bases). The CDR3 covers 15 residues. Germline V gives CDR1 SGHAT, CDR2 FQDESV (reference sequence). V gave up 3 bases and J gave up 0 bases, with 12 bases separating them. The CDR3 protein is CASSFRPGNSYEQYF. The CDR3 DNA sequence: TGTGCCAGCAGCTTCCGGCCAGGGAACTCCTACGAGCAGTACTTC. Combining the CDR3 with reference TRBV11-1 and TRBJ2-7 gives the whole variable domain EAEVAQSPRYKITEKSQAVAFWCDPISGHATLYWYRQILGQGPELLVQFQDESVVDDSQLPKDRFSAERLKGVDSTLKIQPAELGDSAMYLCASSFRPGNSYEQYFGPGTRLTVT.

This rearrangement joins TRBV5-1 to TRBJ2-3, with D possibly being TRBD1 (6 bases). The CDR3 contains 14 residues. Trimming cost V 4 bases and J 6 bases, with 15 bases left between them. CDR1 and CDR2 from the germline V gene are SGHRS and YFSETQ. CDR3 sequence: CASSNHRAGDTQYF. CDR3 nucleotide sequence: TGCGCCAGCAGCAATCACAGGGCTGGGGATACGCAGTATTTT.

V usage is TRBV9 and J usage is TRBJ1-4, with D perhaps matching TRBD1 (5 bases). V shed 3 bases and J shed 0 bases, with 9 bases lying between them. CDR1 is SGDLS, CDR2 YYNGEE, per germline. The CDR3 extends over 15 amino acids. CDR3 amino acids: CASSAGGTTNEKLFF. As DNA, the CDR3 is TGTGCCAGCAGCGCCGGGGGTACAACTAATGAAAAACTGTTTTTT.

The genes are TRBV24-1 and TRBJ2-2; a weak D match, TRBD2 (6 bases). V was cut by 3 bases and J by 3 bases, with 25 bases left in between. This CDR3 is built from 20 residues. Germline lookup yields CDR1 KGHDR and CDR2 SFDVKD. CDR3 region: CATSDPTSQGLPYHTGELFF. The CDR3 bases are TGTGCCACCAGTGATCCCACCTCCCAGGGACTTCCGTACCACACCGGGGAGCTGTTTTTT.

The gene calls are TRBV5-5 and TRBJ1-5, with 8 bases fitting TRBD1. The CDR3 covers 15 residues. Unmatched junction bases numbered 5, after V lost 0 bases and J lost 6 bases. Germline lookup yields CDR1 SGHKS and CDR2 YYEKEE (reference sequence). The CDR3 here is CASSLVQGAGQPQHF. CDR3 nucleotides: TGTGCCAGCAGCTTGGTGCAGGGGGCAGGTCAGCCCCAGCATTTT.

The chain is built from TRBV12-3 or TRBV12-4 and TRBJ1-1; 8 nucleotides align to TRBD1. This CDR3 has 13 amino acids. Trimming took 6 bases from V and 5 from J; bases not matched to a gene: 5. CDR3 bases: TGTGCCAGCAGCCCTCAGGGGGCTACTGAAGCTTTCTTT. Protein sequence: CASSPQGATEAFF.

The CDR3 DNA reads as TGTGCCAGCAGCTTAAACTCTGGGACAGGGTTCAACGGGGAGCTGTTTTTT. Amino acid sequence: CASSLNSGTGFNGELFF. The chain recombines TRBV7-3 with TRBJ2-2, with TRBD1 matching 9 bases. Germline CDR1 reads SGHTA; CDR2 reads FQGTGA. Germline trimming cut 1 base from V and 7 bases from J; bases unmatched to any gene: 10. This CDR3 spans 17 amino acids.

The rearrangement links TRBV18 to TRBJ2-2; no clear D. V was clipped by 2 bases and J by 3 bases, with 7 bases between them. The germline V gene has CDR1 KGHSH and CDR2 LQKENI. This CDR3 contains 14 residues. The CDR3 sequence is CASSPDSHTGELFF. The CDR3 DNA reads as TGTGCCAGCTCACCAGACTCTCACACCGGGGAGCTGTTTTTT.

This clone was counted a single time. The V gene is TRBV7-6, the J gene TRBJ2-3; 13 nucleotides line up with TRBD2. Germline CDR1 is SGHVS and CDR2 is FNYEAQ. The junction had 9 bases not matched to a gene; V was cut back by 1 base and J by 5 bases. The CDR3 is 18 residues long. The CDR3, as DNA: TGTGCCAGCAGCTTAGGACCTCGACTAGCGGGGGGCCTAGATACGCAGTATTTT. Its translation: CASSLGPRLAGGLDTQYF.

This chain links TRBV7-3 with TRBJ1-6; a weak D match, TRBD1 (5 bases). CDR3 length: 13 residues. CDR1 is SGHTA, CDR2 FQGTGA, per germline. V was pared by 2 bases and J by 10 bases, with 9 bases between. CDR3 DNA sequence: TGTGCCAGCAGCTTATTGCGGGGCTCACCCCTCCACTTT. Its translation: CASSLLRGSPLHF.

With regard to this clone: A junction end diverges from the germline sequence, so it may reflect a read error. CDR3: CASSEASGGARETQYF. CDR3 DNA sequence: TGTGCCAGCAGCGAAGCTAGCGGGGGGGCCAGAGAGACCCAGTACTTC. The V and J genes are TRBV6-1 and TRBJ2-5, with 12 bases fitting TRBD2. This CDR3 comprises 16 residues. In germline, CDR1 is MNHNS, CDR2 SASEGT.

This clone was seen just once. V is TRBV5-1 and J is TRBJ1-2; no clear D. The V gene lost 0 bases and the J gene lost 8 bases, with 11 bases spanning the gap. CDR3 length equals 13 residues. Germline loops: CDR1 SGHRS, CDR2 YFSETQ. The CDR3 sequence is CASSLGGVGGYTF. DNA for the CDR3: TGCGCCAGCAGCTTGGGTGGAGTAGGAGGCTACACCTTC. Complete variable domain (other parts from reference TRBV5-1 and TRBJ1-2): KAGVTQTPRYLIKTRGQQVTLSCSPISGHRSVSWYQQTPGQGLQFLFEYFSETQRNKGNFPGRFSGRQFSNSRSEMNVSTLELGDSALYLCASSLGGVGGYTFGSGTRLTVV.

This chain joins TRBV11-2 and TRBJ2-7, with no clear D. V dropped 0 bases and J dropped 1 base, with 7 bases sitting between them. CDR3 length equals 14 residues. CDR1 is SGHAT, CDR2 FQNNGV, per germline. For the CDR3, the DNA is TGTGCCAGCAGCTTAGATCCGGGTTCCTACGAGCAGTACTTC. Its protein is CASSLDPGSYEQYF.

J is TRBJ1-1 and V is TRBV5-1; 8 nucleotides align to TRBD1. Per germline, CDR1 SGHRS and CDR2 YFSETQ. Trimming cost V 3 bases and J 1 base; bases outside gene matches: 2. CDR3 length: 14 amino acids. CDR3 sequence (DNA): TGCGCCAGCAGCTCTGGACAGGGGAACACTGAAGCTTTCTTT. Encoded protein: CASSSGQGNTEAFF.

V is TRBV7-8 and J is TRBJ2-2, with TRBD1 matching 8 bases. The V and J ends lost 3 bases and 5 bases, in that order; junction bases with no gene match: 11. The germline V gene encodes CDR1 SGHVS and CDR2 FQNEAQ. The CDR3 loop spans 17 amino acids. CDR3 amino acids: CASSFPTRGRGTGELFF. Here the CDR3 DNA reads TGTGCCAGCAGCTTTCCTACCAGGGGGCGCGGTACCGGGGAGCTGTTTTTT.

The chain is built from TRBV28 and TRBJ1-2; 7 bases fit TRBD1. V dropped 2 bases and J dropped 3; count of bases not matched to a gene: 6. The CDR3 runs to 15 residues. The germline gives CDR1 MDHEN, CDR2 SYDVKM. CDR3 in amino acids: CASSLPDRSHYGYTF. The CDR3 nucleotides read TGTGCCAGCAGTTTACCGGACAGGTCACACTATGGCTACACCTTC.

The rearrangement links TRBV5-4 to TRBJ1-4; 9 bases map to TRBD1. The CDR3 is 14 residues long. Germline CDR1 reads SGHNT; CDR2 reads YYREEE (reference sequence). J was trimmed by 8 bases and V by 3 bases; bases with no gene match: 5. The CDR3 sequence is CASSSRQGDEKLFF. CDR3 sequence (DNA): TGTGCCAGCAGCTCCCGACAGGGGGACGAAAAACTGTTTTTT.

This clone occurred a few times. This sequence joins TRBV27 and TRBJ2-2; TRBD1 aligns across 9 bases. From germline, CDR1 is MNHEY and CDR2 SMNVEV (reference sequence). The V segment lost 6 bases and the J segment 2 bases; nucleotides outside the gene matches: 1. The CDR3 loop spans 14 amino acids. CDR3 coding DNA: TGTGCCAGCAGGGGACAGGGTAACACCGGGGAGCTGTTTTTT. It translates to CASRGQGNTGELFF.